This TCR beta chain was documented in a study of T cell changes during pregnancy in multiple sclerosis. TCRdb keeps only in-frame clones here, not all; method: immunoSEQ multiplex PCR. The sample shows 60,000 or so clones, roughly 87% of them seen only once. Per the germline V gene, CDR1 is MNHNY and CDR2 is SVGAGI (reference sequence). Trimming at V came to 10 bases and at J to 0 bases, leaving 5 bases not matched to a gene. CDR3 size: 14 residues. This sequence was found in a female donor in good health, enrolled as a control in a pregnancy study. The source material was peripheral blood, sampled in the second trimester of pregnancy. The gene calls are TRBV6-6 and TRBJ2-1, with 8 bases fitting TRBD2. CDR3: CAIGGASSYNEQFF. CDR3 DNA sequence: TGTGCCATCGGGGGGGCAAGCTCCTACAATGAGCAGTTCTTC.